This entry lists 26 T cell receptor beta chains sequenced from one sample in a study of response to subunit inactivated influenza vaccine. TCRdb reprocessed the RT-PCR reads via MiXCR and lists one record per CDR3 protein. The table lists under 950,000 distinct CDR3 sequences, 21% of them singletons. The sequenced sample was PBMCs from blood, obtained more than 4 days after vaccination. The receptors were sampled from a middle-aged man who received an inactivated influenza vaccine.

The chain joins TRBV14 to TRBJ2-1; 8 bases fit TRBD1. The CDR3 is made up of 13 amino acids. Germline V CDR1 and CDR2: SGHDN, FVKESK. Trimming cost V 4 bases and J 13 bases; bases outside gene matches: 9. This CDR3 is CASSRGSGTGQFF. The CDR3 DNA is TGTGCCAGCAGCCGGGGATCCGGGACAGGCCAGTTCTTC.

The V call is TRBV11-2, the J call TRBJ2-3; no firm D call. The germline CDR1 and CDR2 sequences are SGHAT and FQNNGV. The CDR3 extends over 18 amino acids. Trimming removed 3 bases from V and 3 bases from J, with 22 bases in between. In DNA, the CDR3 is TGTGCCAGCAGCTTTGACCGGGTCCGTCCTGCCGGGACAGATACGCAGTATTTT. This translates into CASSFDRVRPAGTDTQYF.

The CDR3 sequence: CASSPFGSDNQPQHF. CDR3 nucleotides: TGTGCCAGCAGTCCCTTCGGCAGTGACAATCAGCCCCAGCATTTT. The chain uses TRBV6-1 and TRBJ1-5, with D unresolved. The V end lost 5 bases, the J end lost 3 bases, and 14 bases lay between the germline ends. Per germline, CDR1 MNHNS and CDR2 SASEGT. This CDR3 spans 15 amino acids.

This clonotype was counted a few times. The rearrangement uses TRBV20-1 and TRBJ1-1; D may be TRBD1 (6 bases). In germline, CDR1 is DFQATT, CDR2 SNEGSKA (reference sequence). CDR3 length: 15 amino acids. V gave up 0 bases and J gave up 3 bases, with 14 bases separating them. The CDR3 spells CSARDRSRGHTEAFF. CDR3 bases: TGCAGTGCTAGAGATCGGAGCAGGGGACACACTGAAGCTTTCTTT.

This rearrangement joins TRBV25-1 to TRBJ2-2, with D hard to call. The CDR3 is 13 residues long. Germline CDR1 MGHDK, CDR2 SYGVNS. With 8 bases removed from V and 4 bases from J, the gap between germline ends came to 11 bases. The CDR3 nucleotides are TGTGCCAGCGGCTTTGGGGTCACCGGGGAGCTGTTTTTT. Protein: CASGFGVTGELFF.

The chain combines TRBV28 with TRBJ2-2; D remains unclear. Germline V CDR1 and CDR2: MDHEN, SYDVKM. Trimming removed 6 bases at V and 4 bases at J, with 15 bases between. The CDR3 contains 15 residues. CDR3 loop: CASRSGVWVTGELFF. CDR3 bases: TGTGCCAGCAGGAGTGGGGTTTGGGTCACCGGGGAGCTGTTTTTT.

A few counts support this clonotype. This chain links TRBV10-3 with TRBJ2-2; 9 nucleotides match TRBD2. V lost 2 bases, J lost 4 bases, and 5 bases stayed unmatched. The CDR3 consists of 16 residues. Germline V CDR1 and CDR2: ENHRY, SYGVKD. CDR3 DNA: TGTGCCATCAGTGAGAGTCTAGCGGGAATCACCGGGGAGCTGTTTTTT. It specifies CAISESLAGITGELFF.

The chain joins TRBV7-8 to TRBJ2-1, with TRBD1 matching 7 bases. Trimming took 5 bases from V and 4 from J; bases not matched to a gene: 14. The CDR3 runs to 17 residues. CDR1 SGHVS and CDR2 FQNEAQ come from the germline V gene. This chain's CDR3 is CASSQRSTGDPYNEQFF. The CDR3 region has the DNA TGTGCCAGCAGCCAAAGATCCACAGGGGACCCTTACAATGAGCAGTTCTTC.

This clonotype has just a few counts. V is TRBV20-1 and J is TRBJ2-1; TRBD1 might be the D (6 bases). This CDR3 has 12 residues. V shed 5 bases and J shed 10 bases, with 15 bases lying between them. Per germline, CDR1 DFQATT and CDR2 SNEGSKA (reference sequence). DNA of the CDR3: TGCAGTGCTGCCGACAGGTCCTGGGAGCAGTTCTTC. Translating it yields CSAADRSWEQFF.

At least ten counts were recorded for this clonotype. The chain joins TRBV12-3 or TRBV12-4 to TRBJ2-5, with 12 bases matching TRBD2. V was clipped by 3 bases and J by 4 bases; unmatched bases: 3. CDR3 size: 15 residues. The CDR3 DNA follows: TGTGCCAGCAGTTTGGGGACTAGCGGGTTAGAGACCCAGTACTTC. This translates into CASSLGTSGLETQYF.

This chain joins TRBV12-3 or TRBV12-4 and TRBJ2-1, with 7 bases fitting TRBD2. V was clipped by 1 base and J by 6 bases; unmatched bases: 6. The CDR3 has 15 amino acids. In nucleotides, the CDR3 is TGTGCCAGCAGTTTAGTTGCGGGAGTGGGCAATGAGCAGTTCTTC. Protein sequence: CASSLVAGVGNEQFF.

This clonotype has only a few counts. The CDR3 spells CASSYQRYSGTAGELFF. CDR3 DNA sequence: TGTGCCAGCAGTTACCAACGATATAGCGGGACCGCCGGGGAGCTGTTTTTT. This chain links TRBV6-2 or TRBV6-3 with TRBJ2-2; 8 nucleotides match TRBD2. The CDR3 has 17 residues. V shed 2 bases, J shed 6 bases, and the junction held 11 bases outside the gene matches. Germline V gene sequence: CDR1 MNHEY, CDR2 SVGEGT.

This clonotype occurred many times. The CDR3 bases are TGTGCCAGCAGCCGAGGAAACACCATATATTTT. Amino acids: CASSRGNTIYF. The chain has TRBV12-3 or TRBV12-4 and TRBJ1-3; D call uncertain. The V end lost 6 bases, the J end lost 4 bases, and 4 bases lay between the germline ends. The CDR3 length is 11 residues.

This clonotype was seen repeatedly, ten times or more. The chain couples TRBV10-3 to TRBJ2-1; D is perhaps TRBD1 (6 bases). CDR1 ENHRY and CDR2 SYGVKD come from the germline V gene. Trimming removed 9 bases from V and 9 bases from J, with 18 bases in between. The CDR3 runs 13 residues. The DNA for the CDR3 is TGTGCCATACAGGGTTTGGGCTCAGGTGAGCAGTTCTTC. Amino acid sequence: CAIQGLGSGEQFF.

The chain recombines TRBV9 with TRBJ2-6, with D perhaps TRBD2 (5 bases). The V end was cut by 3 bases, the J end by 9 bases, with 16 bases between. The germline gives CDR1 SGDLS, CDR2 YYNGEE. CDR3 size: 15 residues. The CDR3 DNA sequence: TGTGCCAGCAGCGCCCCTCCTTGGGGAGTCAACGTCCTGACTTTC. This encodes CASSAPPWGVNVLTF.

This clonotype was counted only a few times. The chain combines TRBV4-3 with TRBJ2-7, with unresolved D. Germline CDR1 and CDR2: LGHNA and YSLEER. V dropped 0 bases and J dropped 3 bases, with 9 bases sitting between them. This CDR3 has 14 amino acids. CDR3 nucleotides: TGCGCCAGCAGCCAAGATCCGGCAGGCTACGAGCAGTACTTC. Translation: CASSQDPAGYEQYF.

This clonotype was counted between two and nine times. Here the CDR3 reads CSVVAGGFQETQYF. In nucleotides, the CDR3 is TGCAGCGTTGTAGCGGGGGGGTTTCAAGAGACCCAGTACTTC. The rearrangement links TRBV29-1 to TRBJ2-5; 11 bases align to TRBD2. V lost 4 bases to trimming and J lost 2 bases; unmatched junction nucleotides: 3. The CDR3 extends over 14 amino acids. CDR1 and CDR2 from the germline V gene are SQVTM and ANQGSEA.

The chain links TRBV4-3 to TRBJ2-3; TRBD2 might be the D (6 bases). V was cut by 4 bases and J by 0 bases, with 14 bases left in between. Germline CDR1 LGHNA, CDR2 YSLEER. This CDR3 contains 16 residues. CDR3 sequence (DNA): TGCGCCAGCAGCCCACATAGCGGACGTAGCACAGATACGCAGTATTTT. Amino acids: CASSPHSGRSTDTQYF.

This clonotype was seen more than once but under ten times. The chain joins TRBV7-6 to TRBJ2-2, with D perhaps assigned TRBD1 or TRBD2 (5 bases each). The CDR3 totals 17 residues. V lost 4 bases and J 0 bases, leaving 15 bases between the germline ends. Germline CDR1 and CDR2: SGHVS and FNYEAQ. CDR3 coding DNA: TGTGCCAGCAGCTCAACCCGGGACGCCACGAACACCGGGGAGCTGTTTTTT. This sequence encodes CASSSTRDATNTGELFF.

The V call is TRBV5-6, the J call TRBJ2-7, with 8 bases lining up with TRBD1. The V gene's germline CDR1 is SGHDT and CDR2 YYEEEE. The CDR3 has 14 residues. V lost 6 bases and J lost 3; bases outside the gene matches: 8. DNA for the CDR3: TGTGCCAGCACCCGGACAGGGAGAGGCTACGAGCAGTACTTC. Translating gives CASTRTGRGYEQYF.

This clonotype was seen repeatedly, ten times or more. The chain has TRBV24-1 and TRBJ1-4; no clear D gene. This CDR3 has 14 amino acids. Germline V CDR1 and CDR2: KGHDR, SFDVKD. V was pared by 9 bases and J by 6 bases, with 16 bases between. Here the CDR3 reads CATSSRRDDEKLFF. The CDR3 DNA is TGTGCCACCTCCTCCCGACGTGATGATGAAAAACTGTTTTTT.

This clonotype was counted ten times or more. The V gene is TRBV5-6, the J gene TRBJ2-5, with 9 bases matching TRBD2. The germline V gene has CDR1 SGHDT and CDR2 YYEEEE. With 2 bases clipped from V and 4 bases from J, the junction kept 6 bases outside the gene matches. The length of the CDR3 is 15 residues. The CDR3 DNA reads as TGTGCCAGCAGCTTACAGGCGACTAGCGGAGAGACCCAGTACTTC. Its protein product is CASSLQATSGETQYF.

The sample holds a few counts of this clonotype. The chain recombines TRBV5-1 with TRBJ2-1; 9 bases agree with TRBD1. Germline CDR1 reads SGHRS; CDR2 reads YFSETQ. The CDR3 totals 16 residues. V trimming: 0 bases; J trimming: 7 bases; junction bases outside the gene matches: 8. The CDR3 here is CASSLGGTGQINEQFF. The CDR3 DNA reads TGCGCCAGCAGCTTGGGAGGGACAGGGCAGATTAATGAGCAGTTCTTC.

This clonotype was seen repeatedly, ten times or more. The V gene is TRBV12-3 or TRBV12-4, the J gene TRBJ1-5; 7 nucleotides agree with TRBD1. V lost 4 bases, J lost 1 base, and 4 bases stayed unmatched. The CDR3 consists of 15 residues. The CDR3 sequence: CASSSTGLSNQPQHF. CDR3 nucleotides: TGTGCCAGCAGTTCGACAGGGCTGAGCAATCAGCCCCAGCATTTT.

J is TRBJ1-5 and V is TRBV5-1; no clear D. V dropped 8 bases and J dropped 0 bases, with 12 bases sitting between them. The germline V gene encodes CDR1 SGHRS and CDR2 YFSETQ. This CDR3 has 14 residues. CDR3 bases: TGCGCCAGGTGCGACGATCATAGCAATCAGCCCCAGCATTTT. Translating gives CARCDDHSNQPQHF.

The chain employs TRBV20-1 and TRBJ2-3; TRBD2 matches 10 bases. CDR1 is DFQATT, CDR2 SNEGSKA, per germline (reference sequence). The CDR3 has 15 residues. The V and J ends lost 0 bases and 4 bases, in that order; junction bases with no gene match: 4. The CDR3 protein is CSARDTSGTADTQYF. The CDR3 nucleotides read TGCAGTGCTAGAGATACTAGCGGGACGGCAGATACGCAGTATTTT.